This T cell receptor beta chain stems from a study of human thymus T cells. Study-level points and caveats: Unrelated individuals had highly overlapping thymic repertoires, as reported in related research. Among thymic and blood repertoires, usage of V and J genes appeared biased.

The table came from immunoSEQ multiplex PCR; TCRdb's copy has only in-frame clones and leaves some out. The profile shows tens of thousands of clones, around 96% of them singletons. Germline loops: CDR1 SNHLY, CDR2 FYNNEI. The CDR3 runs 20 residues. Trimming pared 0 bases from V and 1 base from J, leaving 25 bases between. Worth noting for this clone: Its antigen remains unidentified.

The study used thymus tissue resected during corrective heart surgery. Donors consisted of healthy Finnish infants (having corrective surgery for congenital heart defects). The clonotype was recovered from a boy less than two years old with a congenital heart defect but otherwise immunologically healthy. Sequencing was done on a sample of thymus tissue. The chain has TRBV2 and TRBJ2-7; maybe TRBD2 (7 bases). CDR3 protein: CASSEALSSSAGANSYEQYF. CDR3 bases: TGTGCCAGCAGTGAAGCGCTCTCCTCCTCGGCGGGGGCGAATTCCTACGAGCAGTACTTC.